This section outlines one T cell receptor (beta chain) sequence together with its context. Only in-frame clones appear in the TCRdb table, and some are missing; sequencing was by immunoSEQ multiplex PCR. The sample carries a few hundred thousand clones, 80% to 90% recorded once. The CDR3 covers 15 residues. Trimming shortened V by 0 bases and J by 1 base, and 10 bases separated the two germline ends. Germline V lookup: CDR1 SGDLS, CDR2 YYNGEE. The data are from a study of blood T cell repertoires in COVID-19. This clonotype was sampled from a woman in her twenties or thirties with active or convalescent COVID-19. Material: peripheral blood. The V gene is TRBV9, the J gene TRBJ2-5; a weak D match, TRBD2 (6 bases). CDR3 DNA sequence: TGTGCCAGCAGCGTAGCGGGGACTTCCCAAGAGACCCAGTACTTC. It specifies CASSVAGTSQETQYF.